A selection of T cell receptor beta chains follows, all from one sample in a study of blood T cells in healthy people across ages. TCRdb re-called the 5' RACE reads through MiXCR, storing one row per CDR3 protein. The sample consists of about 1,500,000 distinct CDR3 sequences, 42% of them appearing once. Sequenced sample: blood. The receptors come from a woman younger than 35 in good health. The CDR3 runs from the conserved cysteine through the conserved F or W. A D gene is named only where the DNA matches it firmly. Where a row states a size, it is once, few, many or the class of an expanded clone; other rows omit it.

TRBJ2-2	.	.	TRBV27	16	TGTGCCAGCAGTTCCCACCGGGACTTAAACACCGGGGAGCTGTTTTTT	CASSSHRDLNTGELFF
TRBJ2-3	few	TRBD1	TRBV29-1	13	TGCAGCGTTGGTGGTGGCCTCACAGGGGAGCAGTATTTT	CSVGGGLTGEQYF
TRBJ2-2	.	.	TRBV2	16	TGTGCCAGCATCCTCGAAGGGGCGCGGGACACCGGGGAGCTGTTTTTT	CASILEGARDTGELFF
TRBJ2-3	few	.	TRBV7-2	14	TGTGCCAGCAGCTTAGATTTTAGCACAGATACGCAGTATTTT	CASSLDFSTDTQYF
TRBJ2-1	few	TRBD2	TRBV20-1	14	TGCAGTGCTTCCCCACTTACTAGCGCCAATGAGCAGTTCTTC	CSASPLTSANEQFF
TRBJ2-3	few	TRBD2	TRBV7-8	14	TGTGCCACCCATCGGGGGGGTCACACAGATACGCAGTATTTT	CATHRGGHTDTQYF
TRBJ1-1	.	.	TRBV20-1	11	TGCAGTGCTAGTGACGGACAGCAAGCTTTCTTT	CSASDGQQAFF
TRBJ2-3	few	.	TRBV18	14	TGTGCCAGCTCTCCCATGGGGGACACAGATACGCAGTATTTT	CASSPMGDTDTQYF
TRBJ1-1	few	.	TRBV27	16	TGTGCCAGCAGGAACAGGGAGACAACATGGAACACTGAAGCTTTCTTT	CASRNRETTWNTEAFF
TRBJ2-1	.	.	TRBV7-9	16	TGTGCCAGCAGCTTAGGGCCGGTGGGGCCCAAGGATGAGCAGTTCTTC	CASSLGPVGPKDEQFF
TRBJ2-7	few	.	TRBV27	15	TGTGCCAGCAGTTTAAGGGAGGAAGGGGGCTACGAGCAGTACTTC	CASSLREEGGYEQYF
TRBJ2-6	once	.	TRBV4-1	15	TGCGCCAGCAGCCGTGACACCACTGGGGCCAACGTCCTGACTTTC	CASSRDTTGANVLTF
TRBJ2-4	.	.	TRBV21-1	16	TGTGCCAGCAGCTCAGGGGGACGGATAGCCAAAAACATTCAGTACTTC	CASSSGGRIAKNIQYF
TRBJ2-1	.	TRBD2	TRBV10-2	18	TGCGCCAGCAGTGGCCAGGGTAGCGGGAGGACTGCCTACAATGAGCAGTTCTTC	CASSGQGSGRTAYNEQFF
TRBJ2-7	.	.	TRBV7-2	16	TGTGCCAGCAGCTTAAGGGACCGGGGGTTCTTCCACGAGCAGTACTTC	CASSLRDRGFFHEQYF
TRBJ2-1	.	TRBD2	TRBV4-1	17	TGCGCCAGCAGCCAAGATCTAGCGGGGCTTCGAAGGAATGAGCAGTTCTTC	CASSQDLAGLRRNEQFF
TRBJ1-2	.	.	TRBV3-1	13	TGTGCCAGCAGCCACGCCCAGGACTATGGCTACACCTTC	CASSHAQDYGYTF
TRBJ1-5	.	.	TRBV7-2	15	TGTGCCAGCAGCTCAGCGGGCGATAATGGTCAGCCCCAGCATTTT	CASSSAGDNGQPQHF
TRBJ2-7	.	.	TRBV6-4	10	TGTGCCAGCACCGCCTACGAGCAGTACTTC	CASTAYEQYF
TRBJ1-2	.	.	TRBV27	15	TGTGCCAGCAGTTTAGTTTTCGACAGGAGCTATGGCTACACCTTC	CASSLVFDRSYGYTF
TRBJ1-2	few	.	TRBV10-3	13	TGTGCCATCAGTGTAGGTCAGGACTATGGCTACACCTTC	CAISVGQDYGYTF
TRBJ1-2	.	.	TRBV28	15	TGTGCCAGCAGTTTAAGGGGCAAGGGGTTAACAGGCTACACCTTC	CASSLRGKGLTGYTF
TRBJ1-1	.	.	TRBV5-1	13	TGCGCCAGCAGCTCGGACCTGGGAACTGAAGCTTTCTTT	CASSSDLGTEAFF
TRBJ2-3	few	.	TRBV6-6	12	TGTGCCAGCAGTTACGGGGACGATACGCAGTATTTT	CASSYGDDTQYF
TRBJ2-5	.	.	TRBV20-1	13	TGCAGTGCGATAGGACAGAAACAAGAGACCCAGTACTTC	CSAIGQKQETQYF
TRBJ2-2	.	TRBD1	TRBV20-1	17	TGCAGTGCTAAGAACCCCACGGACAGGGGGAACACCGGGGAGCTGTTTTTT	CSAKNPTDRGNTGELFF